A selection of T cell receptor beta chains follows, all from one sample in a study of control samples from healthy donors and cancer patients. Here immunoSEQ multiplex PCR was the method, and the copy in TCRdb shows in-frame clones only, minus some. This sample has tens of thousands of clones, with around nine tenths found just once. Source material: PBMCs. These receptors all stem from a man aged 45 to 65 with head and neck cancer. Each CDR3 is given with its conserved first and last residue. The D gene is left open where the match is weak. For some rows the clone size is stated as once, few or many, or as a class when expanded; others skip it.

d_call: -
j_call: TRBJ2-1
v_call: TRBV21-1
clone_size: -
cdr3_aa: CASSQGAFDNEQFF
cdr3_nt: TGTGCCAGCAGCCAGGGGGCCTTCGACAATGAGCAGTTCTTC

d_call: -
j_call: TRBJ2-7
v_call: TRBV3-1/TRBV3-2
clone_size: -
cdr3_aa: CASSRDQGYEQYF
cdr3_nt: TGTGCCAGCAGCCGGGACCAGGGCTACGAGCAGTACTTC

d_call: -
j_call: TRBJ1-5
v_call: TRBV4-1
clone_size: -
cdr3_aa: CASSQVLSRGPQPQHF
cdr3_nt: TGCGCCAGCAGCCAAGTTCTTTCCCGGGGGCCCCAGCCCCAGCATTTT

d_call: -
j_call: TRBJ1-1
v_call: TRBV7-9
clone_size: -
cdr3_aa: CASSSQGYGAFF
cdr3_nt: TGTGCCAGCAGCTCGCAGGGGTATGGGGCTTTCTTT

d_call: TRBD1
j_call: TRBJ2-3
v_call: TRBV7-9
clone_size: -
cdr3_aa: CASSTRTGQTDTQYF
cdr3_nt: TGTGCCAGCAGCACCCGGACAGGGCAAACAGATACGCAGTATTTT

d_call: -
j_call: TRBJ1-6
v_call: TRBV27
clone_size: few
cdr3_aa: CASSVGHLNSPLHF
cdr3_nt: TGTGCCAGCAGCGTGGGACACCTTAATTCACCCCTCCACTTT

d_call: -
j_call: TRBJ1-6
v_call: TRBV28
clone_size: -
cdr3_aa: CASSPGQGRYNSPLHF
cdr3_nt: TGTGCCAGCAGCCCGGGTCAGGGACGGTATAATTCACCCCTCCACTTT

d_call: -
j_call: TRBJ2-3
v_call: TRBV9
clone_size: -
cdr3_aa: CASSVGLILSADTQYF
cdr3_nt: TGTGCCAGCAGCGTAGGCCTAATCCTGAGCGCAGATACGCAGTATTTT

d_call: TRBD2
j_call: TRBJ2-7
v_call: TRBV6-4
clone_size: -
cdr3_aa: CASSRLAGPYEQYF
cdr3_nt: TGTGCCAGCAGTCGGCTAGCGGGACCTTACGAGCAGTACTTC

d_call: -
j_call: TRBJ1-6
v_call: TRBV19
clone_size: -
cdr3_aa: CASSLGGDNSPLHF
cdr3_nt: TGTGCCAGTAGCCTTGGGGGAGACAATTCACCTCTCCACTTT

d_call: TRBD2
j_call: TRBJ2-7
v_call: TRBV7-2
clone_size: -
cdr3_aa: CASSPRGGGYYEQYF
cdr3_nt: TGTGCCAGCAGCCCCCGCGGGGGGGGATATTACGAGCAGTACTTC

d_call: TRBD1
j_call: TRBJ2-7
v_call: TRBV11-2
clone_size: -
cdr3_aa: CASSSRDRVVRQYF
cdr3_nt: TGTGCCAGCAGCTCACGGGACAGGGTAGTCCGGCAGTACTTC

d_call: -
j_call: TRBJ1-2
v_call: TRBV7-9
clone_size: -
cdr3_aa: CASSPAGGGWGYTF
cdr3_nt: TGTGCCAGCAGCCCCGCCGGTGGGGGCTGGGGCTACACCTTC

d_call: -
j_call: TRBJ2-7
v_call: TRBV6-2/TRBV6-3
clone_size: once
cdr3_aa: CASSYSLDEMEGRYEQYF
cdr3_nt: TGTGCCAGCAGTTACTCGTTGGATGAAATGGAGGGGCGGTACGAGCAGTACTTC

d_call: TRBD1
j_call: TRBJ1-1
v_call: TRBV5-1
clone_size: -
cdr3_aa: CASTLTGGNTEAFF
cdr3_nt: TGCGCCAGCACCCTGACAGGGGGGAACACTGAAGCTTTCTTT

d_call: TRBD1
j_call: TRBJ2-3
v_call: TRBV19
clone_size: -
cdr3_aa: CASSSTDRLTDTQYF
cdr3_nt: TGTGCCAGTAGTTCCACGGACAGGCTCACAGATACGCAGTATTTT

d_call: TRBD1
j_call: TRBJ2-1
v_call: TRBV6-5
clone_size: -
cdr3_aa: CASITGVYNEQFF
cdr3_nt: TGTGCCAGCATCACAGGGGTCTACAATGAGCAGTTCTTC

d_call: -
j_call: TRBJ2-5
v_call: TRBV28
clone_size: -
cdr3_aa: CATYRVGGETQYF
cdr3_nt: TGTGCCACCTACAGGGTAGGGGGAGAGACCCAGTACTTC

d_call: TRBD2
j_call: TRBJ2-3
v_call: TRBV11-2
clone_size: -
cdr3_aa: CASSSGLAGVDTQYF
cdr3_nt: TGTGCCAGCAGCTCTGGACTAGCGGGAGTTGATACGCAGTATTTT

d_call: -
j_call: TRBJ2-7
v_call: TRBV5-5
clone_size: -
cdr3_aa: CASSLGTVSSYEQYF
cdr3_nt: TGTGCCAGCAGCTTGGGGACAGTGAGCTCCTACGAGCAGTACTTC

d_call: -
j_call: TRBJ1-2
v_call: TRBV30
clone_size: -
cdr3_aa: CAWSGSRGLGYGYTF
cdr3_nt: TGTGCCTGGAGTGGGTCACGAGGCTTAGGCTATGGCTACACCTTC

d_call: -
j_call: TRBJ1-3
v_call: TRBV21-1
clone_size: -
cdr3_aa: CASSPWGMRQGTLSGNTIYF
cdr3_nt: TGTGCCAGCAGCCCCTGGGGAATGCGCCAGGGTACACTCTCTGGAAACACCATATATTTT

d_call: -
j_call: TRBJ1-2
v_call: TRBV28
clone_size: -
cdr3_aa: CASSLPGPPYGYTF
cdr3_nt: TGTGCCAGCAGTCTACCGGGACCACCCTATGGCTACACCTTC

d_call: -
j_call: TRBJ2-5
v_call: TRBV12-3/TRBV12-4
clone_size: -
cdr3_aa: CASNRAQETQYF
cdr3_nt: TGTGCCAGCAACCGGGCACAAGAGACCCAGTACTTC